One and the same sample provided the 4 T cell receptor beta chains below, sequenced in a study of T-cell memory formation after mild COVID-19. TCRdb called the 5' RACE reads again in MiXCR, with one record for every CDR3 protein. The sample lists just over 400,000 distinct CDR3 sequences, around 22% occurring once. Material: PBMCs or a T cell subset sorted from them (not recorded which). The receptors were sampled from an adult woman who had mild COVID-19 (a few samples of this study predate the infection). Cell type and time point are not known.

The chain employs TRBV30 and TRBJ2-3, with D maybe TRBD1 (7 bases). V was pared by 2 bases and J by 4 bases, with 19 bases between. CDR3 length: 16 amino acids. Germline loops: CDR1 GTSNPN, CDR2 SVGIG (reference sequence). For the CDR3, the DNA is TGTGCCTGGAGTCTTAGCAGGGGGGCCTTCGCAGATACGCAGTATTTT. This translates into CAWSLSRGAFADTQYF.

This clonotype was detected only a few times. This chain connects TRBV7-2 to TRBJ2-7; D unclear. The V gene lost 5 bases and the J gene lost 0 bases, with 17 bases spanning the gap. The CDR3 runs 16 residues. Germline CDR1 and CDR2: SGHTA and FQGNSA. CDR3 sequence: CASSPAPPDGSYEQYF. CDR3 nucleotide sequence: TGTGCCAGCAGCCCCGCCCCGCCGGACGGCTCCTACGAGCAGTACTTC.

There are many counts of this clonotype. This chain links TRBV7-6 with TRBJ2-1; D possibly corresponds to TRBD1 (5 bases). Trimming removed 5 bases from V and 1 base from J, with 12 bases in between. CDR3 length: 15 amino acids. Germline V gene data show CDR1 as SGHVS and CDR2 as FNYEAQ. The CDR3 is CASSVTGQSYNEQFF. The CDR3 nucleotides are TGTGCCAGCAGCGTAACAGGCCAATCCTACAATGAGCAGTTCTTC. The full variable domain, completed using reference TRBV7-6 and TRBJ2-1, is GAGVSQSPRYKVTKRGQDVALRCDPISGHVSLYWYRQALGQGPEFLTYFNYEAQQDKSGLPNDRFSAERPEGSISTLTIQRTEQRDSAMYRCASSVTGQSYNEQFFGPGTRLTVL.

The chain joins TRBV20-1 to TRBJ1-2, with D unresolved. The V end lost 3 bases, the J end lost 4 bases, and 9 bases lay between the germline ends. The CDR3 consists of 12 residues. The germline V gene encodes CDR1 DFQATT and CDR2 SNEGSKA (reference sequence). CDR3 DNA: TGCAGTGCTAGTCCGGGAGGCTATGGCTACACCTTC. It specifies CSASPGGYGYTF.